The 24 T cell receptor beta chains listed next were all sequenced from one sample in a study of T cell changes during pregnancy in multiple sclerosis. Assay used: immunoSEQ multiplex PCR; TCRdb lists only in-frame clones, some missing. The table lists around 100,000 clones, just over 90% of them singletons. This sample comprised peripheral blood, obtained after pregnancy. Receptor source: a female donor with multiple sclerosis, enrolled in a pregnancy study.

V usage is TRBV9 and J usage is TRBJ2-7; perhaps TRBD1 as D (6 bases). CDR1 SGDLS and CDR2 YYNGEE come from the germline V gene. The CDR3 length is 13 residues. Trimming stripped 4 bases from V and 6 bases from J, with 14 bases between. CDR3 region: CASSSMTGSEQYF. In nucleotides, the CDR3 is TGTGCCAGCAGCTCCATGACAGGCTCCGAGCAGTACTTC.

The chain has TRBV11-2 and TRBJ2-5, with D possibly TRBD1 on 6 matching bases. This CDR3 has 11 amino acids. Trimming shortened V by 1 base and J by 14 bases, and 11 bases separated the two germline ends. CDR1 and CDR2 from the germline V gene are SGHAT and FQNNGV. CDR3 sequence reads: CASSLGQETYF. CDR3 coding DNA: TGTGCCAGCAGCTTAGGACAGGAGACTTACTTC. The complete variable domain, with remaining parts taken from reference TRBV11-2 and TRBJ2-5, reads EAGVAQSPRYKIIEKRQSVAFWCNPISGHATLYWYQQILGQGPKLLIQFQNNGVVDDSQLPKDRFSAERLKGVDSTLKIQPAKLEDSAVYLCASSLGQETYFGPGTRLLVL.

This chain links TRBV2 with TRBJ1-1; tentatively, D is TRBD1 (6 bases). The CDR3 spans 15 residues. Germline CDR1 SNHLY, CDR2 FYNNEI. Deletions cut 1 base from V and 4 bases from J, with 13 bases between. The CDR3: CASSEDNREFTEAFF. As DNA, the CDR3 is TGTGCCAGCAGTGAAGATAACAGGGAATTCACTGAAGCTTTCTTT.

V and J are TRBV7-2 and TRBJ2-7, with D unclear. The CDR3 has 16 amino acids. Germline values: CDR1 SGHTA, CDR2 FQGNSA. V was cut by 1 base and J by 2 bases, with 15 bases left in between. The CDR3 region has the DNA TGTGCCAGCAGCTTAGTAGGTGGCGGCGGAGCCTACGAGCAGTACTTC. This sequence encodes CASSLVGGGGAYEQYF.

The V gene is TRBV4-1, the J gene TRBJ2-4; 12 bases are shared with TRBD2. From germline, CDR1 is MGHRA and CDR2 YSYEKL. This CDR3 is built from 18 residues. Losses at the gene ends were 1 base for V and 0 bases for J; bases not matched to a gene: 4. As DNA, the CDR3 is TGCGCCAGCAGCCAAGGGCTAGCGGGGGGGCGAGCCAAAAACATTCAGTACTTC. Encoded protein: CASSQGLAGGRAKNIQYF.

V usage is TRBV5-6 and J usage is TRBJ1-2, with 9 positions matching TRBD1. Germline V gives CDR1 SGHDT, CDR2 YYEEEE. The ends lost 4 bases at V and 6 bases at J; junction bases unmatched: 4. The CDR3 has 13 residues. The CDR3 is CASSGRDRDGYTF. In DNA, the CDR3 is TGTGCCAGCAGCGGCCGGGACAGGGATGGCTACACCTTC.

The V call is TRBV6-1, the J call TRBJ1-3, with a possible D match to TRBD1 (6 bases). This CDR3 comprises 12 residues. The V gene lost 8 bases and the J gene lost 4 bases, with 9 bases spanning the gap. The germline CDR1 and CDR2 sequences are MNHNS and SASEGT. As DNA, the CDR3 is TGTGCCAGCGGACAGCCCGGAAACACCATATATTTT. It is translated as CASGQPGNTIYF.

The chain couples TRBV14 to TRBJ1-1; D is undetermined. Germline V CDR1 and CDR2: SGHDN, FVKESK. The CDR3 is made up of 14 amino acids. The V end was cut by 4 bases, the J end by 3 bases, with 12 bases between. Here the CDR3 DNA reads TGTGCCAGCAGCCCCCCCGGGGTGGACACTGAAGCTTTCTTT. Translated, it gives CASSPPGVDTEAFF. The full variable domain, completed using reference TRBV14 and TRBJ1-1, is EAGVTQFPSHSVIEKGQTVTLRCDPISGHDNLYWYRRVMGKEIKFLLHFVKESKQDESGMPNNRFLAERTGGTYSTLKVQPAELEDSGVYFCASSPPGVDTEAFFGQGTRLTVV.

This rearrangement joins TRBV13 to TRBJ2-7; 7 bases map to TRBD1. Trimming cost V 5 bases and J 6 bases; bases outside gene matches: 13. The length of the CDR3 is 15 residues. Germline CDR1 is PRHDT and CDR2 is FYEKMQ (reference sequence). The CDR3 nucleotides are TGTGCCAGCAGCCCCCGACAGGGTAAGACCCCCGAGCAGTACTTC. It is translated as CASSPRQGKTPEQYF. The variable domain in full, completed from reference TRBV13 and TRBJ2-7, reads AAGVIQSPRHLIKEKRETATLKCYPIPRHDTVYWYQQGPGQDPQFLISFYEKMQSDKGSIPDRFSAQQFSDYHSELNMSSLELGDSALYFCASSPRQGKTPEQYFGPGTRLTVT.

This clone was counted a single time. The chain links TRBV5-1 to TRBJ2-1, with 11 bases lining up with TRBD2. The CDR3 consists of 18 residues. J lost 9 bases, V lost 0 bases, and 14 bases had no gene match. CDR1 is SGHRS and CDR2 is YFSETQ in the germline V gene. In DNA, the CDR3 is TGCGCCAGCAGCTTGGCCGGCCTAGCGGGGGGACCCACCGGTGAGCAGTTCTTC. This gives the protein CASSLAGLAGGPTGEQFF.

The chain links TRBV4-2 to TRBJ1-5; TRBD1 agrees at 7 bases. This CDR3 comprises 12 residues. CDR1 and CDR2 (germline): LGHNA, YNFKEQ. Trimming at V came to 8 bases and at J to 5 bases, leaving 3 bases not matched to a gene. The CDR3 sequence is CASCTGDQPQHF. In nucleotides, the CDR3 is TGTGCCAGCTGTACAGGGGATCAGCCCCAGCATTTT.

The chain combines TRBV29-1 with TRBJ2-1, with D tentatively TRBD1 (5 bases). Germline loops: CDR1 SQVTM, CDR2 ANQGSEA. V gave up 5 bases and J gave up 7 bases, with 6 bases separating them. This CDR3 has 10 amino acids. This CDR3 reads CSVKGNEQFF. As DNA, the CDR3 is TGCAGCGTTAAGGGGAATGAGCAGTTCTTC.

The genes are TRBV5-1 and TRBJ1-1, with a possible D match to TRBD1 (6 bases). The CDR3 consists of 16 residues. CDR1 is SGHRS and CDR2 is YFSETQ in the germline V gene. Trimming pared 0 bases from V and 1 base from J, leaving 13 bases between. The CDR3 nucleotides are TGCGCCAGCAGCTTGGGTGTGCAGGGGCCGAACACTGAAGCTTTCTTT. Translating it yields CASSLGVQGPNTEAFF.

The rearrangement joins TRBV11-2 to TRBJ1-5; D may be TRBD1 (6 bases). V was clipped by 5 bases and J by 5 bases, with 13 bases between them. The CDR3 has 14 residues. Looked up from germline, CDR1 is SGHAT and CDR2 is FQNNGV. For the CDR3, the DNA is TGTGCCAGCAGCCCCACGGACAGTTATCAGCCCCAGCATTTT. Residues: CASSPTDSYQPQHF.

The chain uses TRBV19 and TRBJ1-2; D unclear. Germline values: CDR1 LNHDA, CDR2 SQIVND (reference sequence). The CDR3 is made up of 15 amino acids. Deletions cut 6 bases from V and 7 bases from J, with 21 bases between. CDR3 protein: CASSPLSSRDGGYTF. The CDR3 DNA reads TGTGCCAGTAGCCCGCTCTCGTCGAGGGATGGTGGCTACACCTTC.

The chain has TRBV27 and TRBJ2-7; the D gene is possibly TRBD1 (6 bases). The CDR3 loop spans 13 amino acids. The germline V and J ends were trimmed by 7 bases and 0 bases, with 10 bases remaining between them. Germline-derived CDR1 and CDR2 are MNHEY and SMNVEV (reference sequence). The CDR3 reads CASKEGDSYEQYF. DNA for the CDR3: TGTGCCAGCAAAGAGGGGGACTCCTACGAGCAGTACTTC.

V gene TRBV29-1 combines with J gene TRBJ2-1; D perhaps matches TRBD1 (5 bases). Trimming took 7 bases from V and 5 from J, leaving 15 bases between them. The CDR3 has 13 residues. Germline CDR1 is SQVTM and CDR2 is ANQGSEA. CDR3 DNA: TGCAGCGGCCGACCACAGGTTAACAATGAGCAGTTCTTC. It is translated as CSGRPQVNNEQFF.

This chain joins TRBV7-9 and TRBJ1-1; D may be TRBD1 (5 bases). The germline V gene has CDR1 SEHNR and CDR2 FQNEAQ (reference sequence). V lost 0 bases and J lost 7, with 9 bases in between. The CDR3 covers 13 residues. In DNA form, the CDR3 reads TGTGCCAGCAGCTTAGCGTCTGACAGTGAAGCTTTCTTT. It translates to CASSLASDSEAFF.

The chain joins TRBV6-5 to TRBJ1-6, with unresolved D. Trimming removed 4 bases at V and 5 bases at J, with 12 bases between. This CDR3 contains 15 residues. Germline V gene data show CDR1 as MNHEY and CDR2 as SVGAGI. CDR3: CASSFATEHNSPLHF. CDR3 nucleotide sequence: TGTGCCAGCAGTTTCGCCACAGAACATAATTCACCCCTCCACTTT.

This chain joins TRBV2 and TRBJ2-1, with 8 bases matching TRBD1. V trimming: 9 bases; J trimming: 4 bases; junction bases outside the gene matches: 8. This CDR3 comprises 14 residues. Germline-derived CDR1 and CDR2 are SNHLY and FYNNEI. The CDR3 loop reads CASPGQAGYNEQFF. CDR3 bases: TGTGCCAGTCCGGGACAGGCGGGGTACAATGAGCAGTTCTTC.

V usage is TRBV5-4 and J usage is TRBJ2-7; TRBD1 matches at 8 bases. V lost 4 bases to trimming and J lost 3 bases; unmatched junction nucleotides: 6. The germline V gene has CDR1 SGHNT and CDR2 YYREEE (reference sequence). This CDR3 is built from 14 residues. The CDR3 protein is CASSPGQDLYEQYF. The CDR3 DNA sequence: TGTGCCAGCAGCCCGGGACAGGACCTCTACGAGCAGTACTTC.

J is TRBJ1-4 and V is TRBV6-5, with unresolved D. The CDR3 is 16 amino acids. CDR1 is MNHEY, CDR2 SVGAGI, per germline. Between the trimmed V and J ends, which lost 0 bases and 0 bases, there was a span of 8 bases. The CDR3 sequence is CASSYSPVATNEKLFF. CDR3 in DNA: TGTGCCAGCAGTTACTCGCCGGTCGCAACTAATGAAAAACTGTTTTTT.

In its sample, this clone was seen a few times. This chain links TRBV10-1 with TRBJ1-2, with D possibly TRBD1 on 6 matching bases. The length of the CDR3 is 16 residues. V dropped 3 bases and J dropped 8 bases, with 22 bases sitting between them. Germline V lookup: CDR1 WNHNN, CDR2 SYGVQD (reference sequence). The CDR3 loop is CASSDPHRVPRLGYTF. In DNA, the CDR3 is TGCGCCAGCAGTGACCCACACAGGGTTCCTAGATTGGGCTACACCTTC.

This clone was detected once. The chain couples TRBV10-2 to TRBJ2-4; unclear D gene. The V end lost 5 bases, the J end lost 8 bases, and 7 bases lay between the germline ends. The CDR3 contains 11 residues. Germline CDR1 reads WSHSY; CDR2 reads SAAADI. The CDR3 DNA reads TGCGCCAGCAGTCCTAACGACATTCAGTACTTC. Its translation is CASSPNDIQYF.